This T cell receptor (beta chain) was obtained from a study of cytomegalovirus exposure and HLA in healthy donors. Study results and caveats: According to the study, some 160 TCR beta chains were cytomegalovirus-associated.

Between the trimmed V and J ends, which lost 0 bases and 2 bases, there was a span of 11 bases. CDR3 length equals 16 residues. Germline assignment: CDR1 MRHNA and CDR2 SNTAGT. A multiplex PCR was run with 60 Vbeta primers and 13 Jbeta primers. Sequenced by immunoSEQ multiplex PCR; TCRdb stores in-frame clones only, minus some. The sample shows roughly 180,000 clones, roughly 78% of them seen only once. A remark on this clone: Its target is unknown.

Sequencing was done on a sample of PBMCs. The TCR sequence derives from a girl aged 5-17 years in good health and CMV-seropositive. The rearrangement uses TRBV6-4 and TRBJ2-1, with D possibly TRBD1 on 7 matching bases. The CDR3 loop is CASSDSPGGTYNEQFF. CDR3 DNA sequence: TGTGCCAGCAGTGACTCGCCAGGGGGGACCTACAATGAGCAGTTCTTC.